This record concerns one T cell receptor (beta chain) sequence. The assay was immunoSEQ multiplex PCR, and TCRdb's table has in-frame clones only and misses some. The top ten hold roughly 3.8% of the sample, which has some 150,000 clones, about 92% seen once. The data belong to a study of T cell responses to AZD1222 COVID-19 vaccine. Per germline, CDR1 SGHRS and CDR2 YFSETQ. V lost 7 bases and J lost 0, with 20 bases in between. CDR3 length equals 16 residues. V is TRBV5-1 and J is TRBJ2-7; D call uncertain. The source material was peripheral blood, sampled on day 0 of AZD1222 vaccination. This sequence was found in an adult in good health. The CDR3 DNA sequence: TGCGCCAGCGGAGCTAGTCCCATTGTGAGCTCCTACGAGCAGTACTTC. Its translation is CASGASPIVSSYEQYF.